This T cell receptor (beta chain) was documented in a study of T cells expressing NK-cell markers. Study at large: Obtained from sorted CD3+CD56+NKG2C+, CD3+CD56+NKG2C- and CD3+CD56-NKG2C+ T cells were the TCR beta repertoires. The authors sequenced eight donors, of whom seven were HCMV-seropositive and one was seronegative.

Using the 5' RACE reads, TCRdb records one entry per CDR3 protein without DNA. The table gives fewer than 550,000 distinct CDR3 sequences; the top ten clones make up around 1.4% of it. Germline lookup yields CDR1 LNHNV and CDR2 YYDKDF (reference sequence). The CDR3 is made up of 16 amino acids. Study observations and caveats: About 6 donors had dominant NKG2C+ clonotypes that comprised roughly 1.0-7.5% of their CD8+ T cells. These clonotypes, the leaders elsewhere, also led the CD3+CD56-NKG2C+ fraction in four donors.

About this clonotype: Its target is unknown.

The chain recombines TRBV15 with TRBJ2-1; the TRBD2 assignment by TCRdb is unverifiable without DNA. This sequence originates from a woman in her 50s in good health. Material for sequencing was blood T cells: a sorted CD56 or NKG2C T cell subset, CD4+ or CD8+ T cells, or bulk PBMC T cells (not recorded which). Here the CDR3 reads CATSTILAGFGNEQFF.